This T cell receptor beta chain was observed in a study of cytomegalovirus exposure and HLA in healthy donors. V gave up 5 bases and J gave up 6 bases, with 12 bases separating them. This CDR3 has 13 residues. CDR1 and CDR2 (germline): MNHEY, SVGAGI. As concerns this clone: What it recognizes is unknown.

Whole-study findings and limits: Being productive about 87% or about 30% of the time was typical of most TCR beta V segments in an earlier analysis.

Primers: 60 Vbeta forward and 13 Jbeta reverse. Original methodology: As a later analysis found, there were 80 million or so unique TCR beta chains, of which roughly 11 million were shared. Assay used: immunoSEQ multiplex PCR; TCRdb lists only in-frame clones, some missing. V and J calls and clone size are copied from that table; D and trimming were computed from the DNA. Altogether about 190,000 clones are present, approximately 87% being singletons, with the ten largest covering 1.3%. This clonotype was obtained from a man aged 25-40 years in good health and CMV-seronegative. V gene TRBV6-5 combines with J gene TRBJ2-3, with unresolved D. Input material: PBMCs. As DNA, the CDR3 is TGTGCCAGCAGTATCCAAAACACCGATACGCAGTATTTT. Its translation: CASSIQNTDTQYF.